This is a list of T cell receptor beta chains from one sample in a study of cytomegalovirus exposure and HLA in healthy donors. Repertoires were generated with immunoSEQ multiplex PCR, while TCRdb's copy carries only in-frame clones and drops some. The sample has over 100,000 clones, 70% to 80% seen once. Sequencing used PBMCs. These TCRs come from a female donor in good health and CMV-seronegative. The conserved cysteine and the conserved F or W are not part of the CDR3 here. The order of the fields is V gene, J gene, CDR3 protein.

V gene: TRBV7-6
J gene: TRBJ1-1
CDR3 protein: ASSRTGLTEAF

V gene: TRBV10-2
J gene: TRBJ2-1
CDR3 protein: ASSGLAGLDEQF

V gene: TRBV27
J gene: TRBJ2-3
CDR3 protein: ASSLEGATDTQY

V gene: TRBV5-6
J gene: TRBJ1-6
CDR3 protein: ASSSTGSVTLH

V gene: TRBV5-5
J gene: TRBJ2-7
CDR3 protein: ASSLGTRNRGYEQY

V gene: TRBV7-6
J gene: TRBJ1-2
CDR3 protein: ASSPSQATSQGIGYT

V gene: TRBV7-9
J gene: -
CDR3 protein: ASSPLYEQY

V gene: TRBV19
J gene: TRBJ1-2
CDR3 protein: ASSKDIYGYT

V gene: TRBV2
J gene: TRBJ2-5
CDR3 protein: ASSDMTSGETQY

V gene: TRBV7-9
J gene: TRBJ2-5
CDR3 protein: ASSSVLNPETQY

V gene: TRBV19
J gene: TRBJ2-7
CDR3 protein: ASSIQGYGYEQY

V gene: TRBV30
J gene: TRBJ1-2
CDR3 protein: AGGVGYT

V gene: TRBV6-5
J gene: TRBJ2-3
CDR3 protein: ASSLSGGRSQY

V gene: TRBV30
J gene: TRBJ1-2
CDR3 protein: AWREQGAFYGYT

V gene: TRBV7-6
J gene: TRBJ1-1
CDR3 protein: ASSPSVGFTNTEAF

V gene: TRBV5-1
J gene: TRBJ2-5
CDR3 protein: ASSLAGGGQETQY

V gene: TRBV18
J gene: TRBJ2-5
CDR3 protein: ASSPQNVETQY

V gene: TRBV21-1
J gene: TRBJ2-1
CDR3 protein: ASSDKGGGGGF

V gene: TRBV30
J gene: TRBJ1-1
CDR3 protein: ASALLLNTEAF

V gene: TRBV10-3
J gene: TRBJ2-5
CDR3 protein: AISPSGGGPQY

V gene: TRBV7-9
J gene: TRBJ1-2
CDR3 protein: ASSSSDYGYT

V gene: TRBV5-4
J gene: TRBJ1-2
CDR3 protein: ASSAGGSGYT

V gene: TRBV6-1
J gene: TRBJ1-2
CDR3 protein: ASSEQGGDYGYT